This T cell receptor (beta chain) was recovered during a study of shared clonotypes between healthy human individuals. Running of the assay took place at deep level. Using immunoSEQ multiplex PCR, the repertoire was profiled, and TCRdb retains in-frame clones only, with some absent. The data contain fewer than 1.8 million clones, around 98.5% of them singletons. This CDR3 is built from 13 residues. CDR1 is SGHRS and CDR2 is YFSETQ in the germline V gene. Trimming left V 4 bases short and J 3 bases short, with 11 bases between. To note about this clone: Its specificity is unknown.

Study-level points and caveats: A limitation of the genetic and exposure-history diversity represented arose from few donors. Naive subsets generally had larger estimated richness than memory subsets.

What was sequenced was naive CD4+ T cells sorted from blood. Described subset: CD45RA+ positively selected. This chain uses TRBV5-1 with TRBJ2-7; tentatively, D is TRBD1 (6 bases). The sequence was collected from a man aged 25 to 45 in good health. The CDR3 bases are TGCGCCAGCAGCCGGACAGAGAACTACGAGCAGTACTTC. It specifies CASSRTENYEQYF.